This TCR beta chain was captured by sequencing in a study of OX40 agonist ivuxolimab in advanced cancers. The method was immunoSEQ multiplex PCR; TCRdb's version includes in-frame clones alone and lacks a portion of them. The sample has around 83,000 clones, more than 85% seen once. Germline values: CDR1 SGHTA, CDR2 FQGNSA. The CDR3 consists of 16 residues. Trimming shortened V by 1 base and J by 2 bases, and 9 bases separated the two germline ends. The clonotype was recovered from an adult with an advanced solid tumor such as melanoma, head and neck, liver or kidney cancer. The V and J genes are TRBV7-2 and TRBJ2-6; D possibly corresponds to TRBD2 (6 bases). Source: CD4+ or CD8+ T cells sorted from blood, taken in a trial of the OX40 agonist ivuxolimab. The CDR3 loop reads CASSLDSGAGANVLTF. In nucleotides, the CDR3 is TGTGCCAGCAGCTTAGATTCGGGGGCTGGGGCCAACGTCCTGACTTTC.